These T cell receptor beta chains were read from a single sample in a study of T cells in Graves' hyperthyroidism and ophthalmopathy. In TCRdb, the multiplex PCR reads were re-called with MiXCR into one record per CDR3 protein. The sample has 250,000 to 300,000 distinct CDR3 sequences, roughly 14% seen once. Sequencing was carried out using blood. These receptors came from a woman in her thirties or forties with Graves' hyperthyroidism that later progressed to Graves' ophthalmopathy. The CDR3 runs from the conserved cysteine through the conserved F or W. Each record gives: J gene, V gene, CDR3 protein.

>TRBJ1-2|TRBV3-1
CASSQDSTGYYGYTF
>TRBJ2-2|TRBV5-1
CASSTQTSGELFF
>TRBJ1-2|TRBV28
CASSLAGTASGYTF
>TRBJ1-4|TRBV12-3/TRBV12-4
CASRVGGAGEKLVF
>TRBJ2-5|TRBV29-1
CSVAGETQYF
>TRBJ1-5|TRBV9
CASITTTEGQAVNQPQHF
>TRBJ2-7|TRBV5-4
CASSQQGGFGSYEQYF
>TRBJ2-3|TRBV28
CASSDWDTQYF
>TRBJ2-7|TRBV27
CASRTDASGGEQYF
>TRBJ1-1|TRBV9
CASSPHLGDVAFF
>TRBJ2-7|TRBV2
CASSTRSGTYEQYF
>TRBJ2-7|TRBV29-1
CRLIRDRVLSTDYEQYF
>TRBJ1-5|TRBV7-9
CASSPNTGDQPQHF
>TRBJ2-3|TRBV11-2
CASRRWGRGSDTQYF
>TRBJ2-7|TRBV28
CASSSPIWSGDFKDEQYF
>TRBJ1-2|TRBV18
CASSPRQGGDYGYTF
>TRBJ2-1|TRBV4-1
CASSQVPAYNEQFF
>TRBJ2-6|TRBV19
CASSYGQGVIGANVLTF
>TRBJ2-2|TRBV24-1
CATSDLGPDSALHTGELFF
>TRBJ2-1|TRBV5-1
CASSLSGTGGYGEQFF
>TRBJ2-1|TRBV7-3
CASSLIGVKGDEQFF
>TRBJ2-1|TRBV6-1
CASSPRGANNEQFF
>TRBJ2-7|TRBV29-1
CSVIFSGSYEQYF
>TRBJ2-1|TRBV7-9
CASSLYDEQFF
>TRBJ2-5|TRBV20-1
CSAARTGGETQYF
>TRBJ1-1|TRBV20-1
CSASTLVAFF
>TRBJ2-4|TRBV6-5
CASSYIRDKNIQYF
>TRBJ1-5|TRBV28
CASKEGAIVSKGQPQHF
>TRBJ1-1|TRBV30
CAWSGGAEAFF
>TRBJ1-2|TRBV28
CASSFDRADYGYTF
>TRBJ1-6|TRBV27
CASSLRPSPLHF
>TRBJ2-5|TRBV19
CASSIASGTQETQYF
>TRBJ2-7|TRBV5-6
CATSGGNYEQYF
>TRBJ1-2|TRBV19
CASSIAGAQGGYTF